This TCR beta chain originates from a study of radiation and T cells in renal cell carcinoma. Overall study: Nephrectomy followed 15 Gy stereotactic body radiation by 4 weeks.

The time point is: blood 2 weeks post-SBRT. Treatment noted: 15 Gy SBRT to primary tumor, nephrectomy 4 weeks later. Radiation-treated patients gave blood at baseline, week 2 and week 4. The method was immunoSEQ multiplex PCR; TCRdb's version includes in-frame clones alone and lacks a portion of them. This sample has tens of thousands of clones, with just over 75% found just once. Trimming pared 1 base from V and 4 bases from J, leaving 14 bases between. This CDR3 is built from 15 residues. Germline CDR1 is SGHRS and CDR2 is YFSETQ. This clonotype was sampled from a man between 60 and 75 years old with renal cell carcinoma. The sequenced sample was blood, obtained from a patient whose treatment included radiotherapy and nephrectomy. The rearrangement uses TRBV5-1 and TRBJ2-5, with a weak D call TRBD1 (6 bases). The CDR3 sequence: CASSLNHRARETQYF. DNA for the CDR3: TGCGCCAGCAGCTTGAACCACAGGGCCAGAGAGACCCAGTACTTC.